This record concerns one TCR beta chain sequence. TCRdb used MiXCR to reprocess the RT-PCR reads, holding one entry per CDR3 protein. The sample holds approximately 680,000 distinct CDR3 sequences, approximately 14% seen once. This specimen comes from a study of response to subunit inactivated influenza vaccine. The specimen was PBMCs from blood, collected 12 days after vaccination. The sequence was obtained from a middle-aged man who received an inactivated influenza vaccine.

This CDR3 is CAPKGSGRAETQYF. The CDR3 coding sequence is TGTGCCCCCAAGGGGAGCGGGAGAGCAGAGACCCAGTACTTC. V usage is TRBV10-3 and J usage is TRBJ2-5, with 8 bases identical to TRBD2. The length of the CDR3 is 14 residues. The V gene's germline CDR1 is ENHRY and CDR2 SYGVKD. V shed 11 bases, J shed 4 bases, and the junction held 12 bases outside the gene matches.